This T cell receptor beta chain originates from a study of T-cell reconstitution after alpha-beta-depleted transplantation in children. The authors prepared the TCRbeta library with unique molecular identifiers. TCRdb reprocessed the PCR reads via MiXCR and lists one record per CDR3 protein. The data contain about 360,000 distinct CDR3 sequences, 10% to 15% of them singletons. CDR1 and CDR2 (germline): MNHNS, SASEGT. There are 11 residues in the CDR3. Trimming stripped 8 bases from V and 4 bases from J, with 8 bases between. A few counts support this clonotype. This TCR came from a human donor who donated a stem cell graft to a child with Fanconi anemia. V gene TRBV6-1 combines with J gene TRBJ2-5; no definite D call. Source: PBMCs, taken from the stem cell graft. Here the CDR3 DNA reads TGTGCCAGCCGCCTCGGAGAGACCCAGTACTTC. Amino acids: CASRLGETQYF.